A selection of T cell receptor beta chains follows, all from one sample in a study of breast tumors, draining lymph nodes, adjacent tissues. TCRdb fed the multiplex PCR reads into MiXCR, producing one record per CDR3 protein. The repertoire holds around 150,000 distinct CDR3 sequences, with 32% as singletons. Sequencing input: axillary lymph node tissue. The receptors come from a female donor with breast cancer. Some clones in this sample may be carry-over from other donors' samples. CDR3s include the opening cysteine and the closing phenylalanine or tryptophan. D genes are given only for firm matches. For some rows the clone size is stated as once, few or many, or as a class when expanded; others skip it.

clone size	V gene	J gene	D gene	CDR3 DNA	CDR3 protein
.	TRBV20-1	TRBJ1-6	.	TGCAGTGCTAGAGGGGGCGGGAAGGGTAATTCACCCCTCCACTTT	CSARGGGKGNSPLHF
.	TRBV7-2	TRBJ2-1	TRBD1	TGTGCCAGCAGAGTAAGGACAGGGGTAAGCCATGAGCAGTTCTTC	CASRVRTGVSHEQFF
many	TRBV20-1	TRBJ1-3	.	TGCAGTGCTAGAGATTATAACACCATATATTTT	CSARDYNTIYF
many	TRBV19	TRBJ2-5	.	TGTGCCAGCTCCCGGGGGCGAGAGACCCAGTACTTC	CASSRGRETQYF
many	TRBV2	TRBJ2-5	TRBD1	TGTGCCAGCAGTGAGGACAGGGTGGAGACCCAGTACTTC	CASSEDRVETQYF
.	TRBV4-2	TRBJ2-5	TRBD2	TGTGCTAGCAGCCAAAGCGGGGGGCCTCTGGAGACCCAGTACTTC	CASSQSGGPLETQYF
many	TRBV20-1	TRBJ2-4	.	TGCAGTGCTAGTCCAGGGGGGTTGGTGGACATTCAGTACTTC	CSASPGGLVDIQYF
many	TRBV6-5	TRBJ1-5	TRBD1	TGTGCCAGCAGTCGAAGGGGACAGGGCAATCAGCCCCAGCATTTT	CASSRRGQGNQPQHF
many	TRBV5-1	TRBJ1-5	.	TGCGCCAGCAGCCTCACGGGGGGGCGCGGTCAGCCCCAGCATTTT	CASSLTGGRGQPQHF
.	TRBV9	TRBJ2-2	.	TGTGCCAGTAGCAGAAACATCGGGGAGCTGTTTTTT	CASSRNIGELFF
many	TRBV20-1	TRBJ1-2	.	TGCAGTGCTAGTCTTACACGCTATGGCTACACCTTC	CSASLTRYGYTF
.	TRBV25-1	TRBJ2-3	TRBD2	TGTGCCAGCCCTAGCCCACTAGTGGGGGGGGATTCTAGCACAGATACGCAGTATTTT	CASPSPLVGGDSSTDTQYF
many	TRBV6-1	TRBJ1-3	TRBD1	TGTGCCAGCAGTGAAACCGGGACAGCGCCAAACACCATATATTTT	CASSETGTAPNTIYF
.	TRBV5-1	TRBJ2-7	.	TGCGCCAGCAGCTTGTTGGGGGATTACGAGCAGTACTTC	CASSLLGDYEQYF
many	TRBV7-2	TRBJ2-1	TRBD2	TGTGCCAGCAGCCGGGGACTATCCTCCTACAATGAGCAGTTCTTC	CASSRGLSSYNEQFF
many	TRBV7-2	TRBJ2-1	TRBD2	TGTGCCAGCAGCTTGACTAGCGGGGCTTACAATGAGCAGTTCTTC	CASSLTSGAYNEQFF
many	TRBV20-1	TRBJ1-2	.	TGCAGTGCTAGAGGTCAAGTAACTCTCTATGGCTACACCTTC	CSARGQVTLYGYTF
many	TRBV7-2	TRBJ2-5	.	TGTGCCAGCAGCCCTGGGGGGGCTCGAGAGACCCAGTACTTC	CASSPGGARETQYF
many	TRBV9	TRBJ2-1	TRBD2	TGTGCCAGCAGCTTCCGGACTAGCGGGGCCTACAATGAGCAGTTCTTC	CASSFRTSGAYNEQFF
.	TRBV19	TRBJ1-6	TRBD1	TGTGCCAGTAGTCCGCCAGGGGACAGGGCGCCCCTCCACTTT	CASSPPGDRAPLHF
many	TRBV5-8	TRBJ2-7	TRBD2	TGTGCCAGCCTTATCCGGACTAGCGGGATCTACGAGCAGTACTTC	CASLIRTSGIYEQYF
many	TRBV28	TRBJ2-6	.	TGTGCCAGCCTCCTCTCTGGGGCCAACGTCCTGACTTTC	CASLLSGANVLTF
.	TRBV6-5	TRBJ2-2	TRBD2	TGTGCCAGCAGTTACGTTTGGCTAGCGGGGGGGCCCGGGGAGCTGTTTTTT	CASSYVWLAGGPGELFF
.	TRBV7-9	TRBJ2-5	TRBD1	TGTGCCAGCAGCCAGGGACAGGGAGAGAAGTACTTC	CASSQGQGEKYF
few	TRBV18	TRBJ2-2	.	TGTGCCAGCTCAAGCAGTGCCGGGGAGCTGTTTTTT	CASSSSAGELFF
many	TRBV20-1	TRBJ2-5	TRBD1	TGCAGTGCTAGGGGGACAGGGATGGAGACCCAGTACTTC	CSARGTGMETQYF
many	TRBV5-4	TRBJ1-2	TRBD1	TGTGCCAGCAGCTCTGGGACAGCCAGAGAGGGGGACTATGGCTACACCTTC	CASSSGTAREGDYGYTF
many	TRBV7-3	TRBJ2-1	.	TGTGCCAGCAGCCACGGGAGCAATGAGCAGTTCTTC	CASSHGSNEQFF
.	TRBV12-3/TRBV12-4	TRBJ1-4	TRBD1	TGTGCCAGCAGCCCCCGACAGGGACTGCTATATCGTTCAACTAATGAAAAACTGTTTTTT	CASSPRQGLLYRSTNEKLFF
many	TRBV7-2	TRBJ2-1	.	TGTGCCAGCAGCTACCCAGGCCCAGGGTGTGAGCAGTTCTTC	CASSYPGPGCEQFF
many	TRBV25-1	TRBJ1-2	.	TGTGCCAGCAGTGGGGGGGGAACTACGGGCTATGGCTACACCTTC	CASSGGGTTGYGYTF
.	TRBV7-9	TRBJ1-4	TRBD1	TGTGCCAGCAGCGGGACAGGGGCGGAAAAACTGTTTTTT	CASSGTGAEKLFF
many	TRBV6-5	TRBJ1-2	.	TGTGCCAGCAGTTACACAGGTTTCCGCTATGGCTACACCTTC	CASSYTGFRYGYTF
many	TRBV18	TRBJ1-6	.	TGTGCCAGCTCACCAGGGCAGGTCCTTAATTCACCCCTCCACTTT	CASSPGQVLNSPLHF
many	TRBV7-6	TRBJ1-6	TRBD1	TGTGCCAGTTCAAACCGGGACAGGGGTTCACCCCTCCACTTT	CASSNRDRGSPLHF
many	TRBV29-1	TRBJ1-2	TRBD1	TGCAGCGTTATAGCTCCGGAGACAGGGGATTTCGGCTACACCTTC	CSVIAPETGDFGYTF